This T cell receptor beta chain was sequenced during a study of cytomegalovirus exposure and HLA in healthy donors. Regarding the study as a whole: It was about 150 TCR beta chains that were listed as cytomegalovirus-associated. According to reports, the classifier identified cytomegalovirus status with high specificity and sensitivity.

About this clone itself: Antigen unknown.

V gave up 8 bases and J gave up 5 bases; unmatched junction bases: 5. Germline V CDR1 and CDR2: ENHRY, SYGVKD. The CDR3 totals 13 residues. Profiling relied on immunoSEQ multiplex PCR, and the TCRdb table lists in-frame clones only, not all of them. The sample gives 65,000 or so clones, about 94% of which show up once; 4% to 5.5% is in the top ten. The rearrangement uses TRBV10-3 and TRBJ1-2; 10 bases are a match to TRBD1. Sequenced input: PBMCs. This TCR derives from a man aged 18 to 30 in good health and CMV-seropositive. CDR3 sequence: CAIRDRGSYGYTF. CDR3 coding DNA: TGTGCCATCCGGGACAGGGGCAGTTATGGCTACACCTTC.